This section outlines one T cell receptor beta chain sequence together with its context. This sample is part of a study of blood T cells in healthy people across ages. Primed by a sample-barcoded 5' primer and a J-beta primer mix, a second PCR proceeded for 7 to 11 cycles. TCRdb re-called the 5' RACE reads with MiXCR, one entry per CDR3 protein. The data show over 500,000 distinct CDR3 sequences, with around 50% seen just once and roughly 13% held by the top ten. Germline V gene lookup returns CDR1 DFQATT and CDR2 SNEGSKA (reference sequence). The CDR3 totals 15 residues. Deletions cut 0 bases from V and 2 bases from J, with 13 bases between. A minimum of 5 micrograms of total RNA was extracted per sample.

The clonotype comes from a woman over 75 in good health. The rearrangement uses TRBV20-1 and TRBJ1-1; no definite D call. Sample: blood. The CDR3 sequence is CSAREERRLNTEAFF. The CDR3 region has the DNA TGCAGTGCTAGAGAGGAAAGGAGACTAAACACTGAAGCTTTCTTT.